These 12 T cell receptor beta chains share one sample of origin, sequenced in a study of blood T cells in healthy people across ages. The authors ran a second PCR of about 7 to 11 cycles using a sample-barcoded 5' primer and a J-beta primer mix. One entry per CDR3 protein, called by TCRdb with MiXCR from the 5' RACE reads. The sample carries approximately 1.5 million distinct CDR3 sequences, around 40% recorded once. The sample taken for sequencing was blood. These TCRs come from a woman between 18 and 30 years old in good health.

This chain uses TRBV7-2 with TRBJ2-3; 8 bases agree with TRBD1. Germline values: CDR1 SGHTA, CDR2 FQGNSA. This CDR3 comprises 16 residues. Trimming at V came to 3 bases and at J to 6 bases, leaving 11 bases not matched to a gene. In DNA, the CDR3 is TGTGCCAGCAGCTTCGGACAGGGCTCCGCGATCGATACGCAGTATTTT. Protein: CASSFGQGSAIDTQYF.

This clonotype has a single count. This sequence joins TRBV28 and TRBJ2-1, with D hard to call. With 8 bases removed from V and 7 bases from J, the gap between germline ends came to 24 bases. The CDR3 contains 16 residues. CDR1 is MDHEN, CDR2 SYDVKM, per germline. The CDR3 region is CASHATYLARYNEQFF. The CDR3 DNA reads as TGTGCCAGCCACGCGACTTATCTCGCCCGCTATAATGAGCAGTTCTTC.

This clonotype was observed a handful of times. This chain joins TRBV20-1 and TRBJ1-6, with TRBD1 matching 8 bases. V shed 0 bases, J shed 10 bases, and the junction held 8 bases outside the gene matches. From germline, CDR1 is DFQATT and CDR2 SNEGSKA (reference sequence). The CDR3 covers 15 residues. CDR3 nucleotides: TGCAGTGCTAGAGACGACAGGGGAATCGGCTCACCCCTCCACTTT. It translates to CSARDDRGIGSPLHF.

This clonotype was counted between two and nine times. V gene TRBV12-3 or TRBV12-4 combines with J gene TRBJ1-2, with 7 bases aligning to TRBD1. V was clipped by 7 bases and J by 4 bases; unmatched bases: 6. The CDR3 is 13 amino acids. CDR3 amino acids: CASTVTGAYGYTF. CDR3 bases: TGTGCCAGCACGGTCACAGGGGCCTATGGCTACACCTTC.

The V call is TRBV4-3, the J call TRBJ1-6; 10 nucleotides match TRBD1. The CDR3 extends over 16 amino acids. CDR1 and CDR2 from the germline V gene are LGHNA and YSLEER. The V gene end was trimmed by 3 bases and the J gene end by 13 bases; junction bases not matched to a gene: 12. CDR3: CASSQSHGTGVSPLHF. The CDR3, as DNA: TGCGCCAGCAGCCAGTCTCATGGGACAGGGGTGAGCCCCCTCCACTTT.

This clonotype was seen only a few times. This rearrangement joins TRBV4-1 to TRBJ2-5; the D gene is possibly TRBD2 (6 bases). CDR1 MGHRA and CDR2 YSYEKL come from the germline V gene. The CDR3 totals 11 residues. With 4 bases removed from V and 13 bases from J, the gap between germline ends came to 13 bases. For the CDR3, the DNA is TGCGCCAGCAGCCTCGGCGGGATGCCGTACTTC. Its protein product is CASSLGGMPYF.

The sample holds one count of this clonotype. An end of the junction does not agree with germline; a read error may underlie this. The chain joins TRBV12-3 or TRBV12-4 to TRBJ2-7; the D gene is possibly TRBD1 (5 bases). The CDR3 covers 15 residues. The CDR3 protein is CASSFWSDSSYERYF. The DNA of the CDR3 is TGTGCCAGCAGTTTCTGGAGTGACAGTTCCTACGAGCGGTACTTC.

Concerning this clonotype itself: A junction end diverges from the germline sequence, so it may reflect a read error. This chain joins TRBV6-1 and TRBJ1-2; 7 nucleotides match TRBD1. CDR3 length: 14 residues. The germline CDR1 and CDR2 sequences are MNHNS and SASEGT. The CDR3 DNA reads as TGTGCCAGCGGTGACAGGGTAGGAGTATGTGGCTACACCTTC. Protein: CASGDRVGVCGYTF.

This clonotype has a single count. The chain employs TRBV20-1 and TRBJ2-4; 7 nucleotides agree with TRBD2. The end of the DNA fits TRBJ2-7 better, so the J call may be wrong. The germline V gene has CDR1 DFQATT and CDR2 SNEGSKA (reference sequence). This CDR3 is built from 16 residues. The CDR3 coding sequence is TGCAGTGCTAGAGATGTAAGCGGGACCTTCAACTACGAGCAGTACTTC. Translating it yields CSARDVSGTFNYEQYF.

In this sample, this clonotype turned up a few times. V is TRBV29-1 and J is TRBJ2-1; possible D gene TRBD2, 5 bases. The CDR3 is 20 amino acids. CDR1 SQVTM and CDR2 ANQGSEA come from the germline V gene. V was shortened by 4 bases and J by 5 bases, with 33 bases between the two germline ends. Here the CDR3 DNA reads TGCAGCGTTGCCGCCCGTTTAGCGTCTATACTAAACCCCCAAAACAATGAGCAGTTCTTC. This translates into CSVAARLASILNPQNNEQFF.

This chain connects TRBV27 to TRBJ2-3, with 9 bases aligning to TRBD2. The length of the CDR3 is 21 residues. In germline, CDR1 is MNHEY, CDR2 SMNVEV (reference sequence). Losses at the gene ends were 4 bases for V and 0 bases for J; bases not matched to a gene: 20. CDR3 nucleotide sequence: TGTGCCAGCAGTTCTCCAAAGCGGGAGGCCTCTGGGCTCTGGAGCACAGATACGCAGTATTTT. Amino acids: CASSSPKREASGLWSTDTQYF.

There are a few counts of this clonotype. The gene calls are TRBV20-1 and TRBJ1-5; tentative D call: TRBD1 (6 bases). V was clipped by 6 bases and J by 3 bases, with 15 bases between them. This CDR3 region has 14 residues. CDR1 and CDR2 (germline): DFQATT, SNEGSKA (reference sequence). CDR3 bases: TGCAGTGCCAAGACGGGGGGCCTCAATCAGCCCCAGCATTTT. As protein: CSAKTGGLNQPQHF.